This T cell receptor beta chain was identified during a study of OX40 agonist ivuxolimab in advanced cancers. As for the study in general: Patients in dose escalation had liver, melanoma, kidney or head and neck cancers.

Study conclusions and caveats: Among T cells, CD8+ cells averaged more expanded clones than CD4+ cells.

The data were produced by immunoSEQ multiplex PCR, yet TCRdb's version contains in-frame clones alone and is incomplete. The sample yields 35,000 to 40,000 clones, approximately 87% seen once. This clone was observed a few times. Its antigen remains unidentified. The clonotype originates from an adult with an advanced solid tumor such as melanoma, head and neck, liver or kidney cancer. The starting material was CD4+ or CD8+ T cells sorted from blood, obtained in a trial of the OX40 agonist ivuxolimab.

CDR3 DNA sequence: TGTGCCATCAGTATGGGGGAAAAACTGTTTTTT. Translation gives CAISMGEKLFF. V and J are TRBV10-3 and TRBJ1-4; unclear D gene. The CDR3 is made up of 11 amino acids. Germline CDR1 ENHRY, CDR2 SYGVKD. With 5 bases removed from V and 8 bases from J, the gap between germline ends came to 6 bases.